The 30 T cell receptor beta chains presented below share a single source sample, sequenced in a study of T-cell reconstitution after alpha-beta-depleted transplantation in children. This sample's TCRbeta library carried unique molecular identifier barcodes. Via MiXCR, TCRdb re-called the PCR reads, giving one row per CDR3 protein. This sample has about a million distinct CDR3 sequences, with 25% to 30% found just once. Sample: PBMCs, mostly from graft donor cells, taken 360 days after TCRalphabeta/CD19-depleted stem cell transplant. The receptors originated from a boy under two years old who had a stem cell transplant for SCID, so the T cells may come from the graft donor.

This chain joins TRBV9 and TRBJ2-2, with D tentatively TRBD1 (5 bases). The CDR3 is 15 amino acids. With 0 bases removed from V and 5 bases from J, the gap between germline ends came to 11 bases. CDR1 and CDR2 (germline): SGDLS, YYNGEE. CDR3 in DNA: TGTGCCAGCAGCGTAGTAAGTGGGGCGACCGGGGAGCTGTTTTTT. This codes for CASSVVSGATGELFF.

The chain is built from TRBV5-1 and TRBJ2-6, with D uncertain. The V gene's germline CDR1 is SGHRS and CDR2 YFSETQ. The CDR3 runs 15 residues. Trimming pared 1 base from V and 2 bases from J, leaving 7 bases between. Here the CDR3 reads CASSLRPTGANVLTF. CDR3 DNA: TGCGCCAGCAGCTTGAGGCCTACTGGGGCCAACGTCCTGACTTTC.

The chain links TRBV12-3 or TRBV12-4 to TRBJ1-2, with 8 bases identical to TRBD1. J gave up 5 bases and V 3 bases, and 11 bases lay outside the gene matches. The CDR3 has 16 residues. CDR3: CASSLRRQGARYGYTF. The DNA for the CDR3 is TGTGCCAGCAGTTTGCGACGTCAGGGGGCGCGATATGGCTACACCTTC.

The V and J genes are TRBV6-2 or TRBV6-3 and TRBJ1-5; 7 positions match TRBD1. Trimming took 7 bases from V and 4 from J; bases not matched to a gene: 13. The CDR3 consists of 16 residues. CDR1 is MNHEY and CDR2 is SVGEGT in the germline V gene. The CDR3 sequence is CASNRLQGVGNQPQHF. CDR3 DNA: TGTGCCAGCAATCGACTTCAGGGGGTTGGGAATCAGCCCCAGCATTTT.

The rearrangement uses TRBV7-9 and TRBJ2-1; TRBD2 aligns across 12 bases. Trimming removed 2 bases from V and 7 bases from J; junction bases left unmatched: 6. In germline, CDR1 is SEHNR, CDR2 FQNEAQ (reference sequence). The CDR3 contains 16 residues. The CDR3 here is CASSLSLAGGRNEQFF. CDR3 DNA: TGTGCCAGCAGCTTATCCCTAGCGGGGGGGCGAAATGAGCAGTTCTTC.

This chain connects TRBV11-2 to TRBJ1-4; the D gene is possibly TRBD1 (5 bases). Trimming removed 2 bases from V and 10 bases from J, with 14 bases in between. This CDR3 is 14 amino acids long. CDR1 SGHAT and CDR2 FQNNGV come from the germline V gene. The CDR3 nucleotides read TGTGCCAGCAGCTTAAGGCAGGGTGAGGTAAAACTGTTTTTT. Protein product: CASSLRQGEVKLFF.

The CDR3 DNA is TGTGCCAGCAGCTTGGGCTGGGCAAGCAATCAGCCCCAGCATTTT. Protein sequence: CASSLGWASNQPQHF. This sequence joins TRBV6-2 or TRBV6-3 and TRBJ1-5; D unresolved. Trimming took off 6 bases at V and 1 base at J, with 13 bases between the two ends. The length of the CDR3 is 15 residues. The germline CDR1 and CDR2 sequences are MNHEY and SVGEGT.

The rearrangement links TRBV28 to TRBJ2-1; no firm D call. Germline V gene data show CDR1 as MDHEN and CDR2 as SYDVKM. V was trimmed by 8 bases and J by 0 bases, leaving 14 bases between them. The CDR3 runs 15 residues. The CDR3 sequence is CASVEAVSSYNEQFF. The CDR3 nucleotides read TGTGCCAGCGTCGAAGCAGTGAGCTCCTACAATGAGCAGTTCTTC. Variable domain in full (rest from reference TRBV28 and TRBJ2-1): DVKVTQSSRYLVKRTGEKVFLECVQDMDHENMFWYRQDPGLGLRLIYFSYDVKMKEKGDIPEGYSVSREKKERFSLILESASTNQTSMYLCASVEAVSSYNEQFFGPGTRLTVL.

This clonotype has ten or more counts. This chain connects TRBV10-3 to TRBJ2-1; 9 positions agree with TRBD1. J gave up 7 bases and V 2 bases, and 6 bases lay outside the gene matches. CDR1 is ENHRY and CDR2 is SYGVKD in the germline V gene. The CDR3 runs to 15 residues. CDR3 region: CAISENRGRGNEQFF. Written as DNA, the CDR3 is TGTGCCATCAGTGAGAACAGGGGGCGAGGTAATGAGCAGTTCTTC.

The V gene is TRBV12-3 or TRBV12-4, the J gene TRBJ2-7, with D perhaps matching TRBD1 (6 bases). CDR3 length: 14 residues. Trimming removed 5 bases from V and 5 bases from J, with 16 bases in between. CDR3 sequence (DNA): TGTGCCAGCAGTGAAACAGGGCCCAGCAACGAGCAGTACTTC. It translates to CASSETGPSNEQYF.

This clonotype was counted only a few times. The gene calls are TRBV12-3 or TRBV12-4 and TRBJ1-1; D unclear. The germline V and J ends were trimmed by 2 bases and 4 bases, with 14 bases remaining between them. The CDR3 spans 15 residues. The CDR3 nucleotides are TGTGCCAGCAGTTTATCCCCGTATGGCGGCACTGAAGCTTTCTTT. It encodes CASSLSPYGGTEAFF.

This clonotype was counted ten times or more. This chain uses TRBV29-1 with TRBJ2-2; TRBD1 matches at 8 bases. The germline V gene has CDR1 SQVTM and CDR2 ANQGSEA. V gave up 6 bases and J gave up 7 bases; unmatched junction bases: 7. The CDR3 contains 13 residues. CDR3 residues: CSVDLRGRGELFF. The CDR3 nucleotides read TGCAGCGTGGACCTCAGGGGGCGCGGGGAGCTGTTTTTT.

This clonotype was seen a handful of times. The genes are TRBV15 and TRBJ1-5, with D uncertain. The V end lost 0 bases, the J end lost 2 bases, and 11 bases lay between the germline ends. Germline values: CDR1 LNHNV, CDR2 YYDKDF (reference sequence). There are 16 residues in the CDR3. The CDR3 reads CATSRDHRGGNQPQHF. The DNA for the CDR3 is TGTGCCACCAGCAGAGATCATCGTGGGGGCAATCAGCCCCAGCATTTT.

V is TRBV5-1 and J is TRBJ2-4; D uncertain. This CDR3 is 13 amino acids long. CDR1 SGHRS and CDR2 YFSETQ come from the germline V gene. The V end lost 0 bases, the J end lost 7 bases, and 8 bases lay between the germline ends. CDR3 coding DNA: TGCGCCAGCAGCTTGGCGGCGGCTAACATTCAGTACTTC. Encoded protein: CASSLAAANIQYF.

This clonotype was seen more than once but under ten times. The chain couples TRBV20-1 to TRBJ2-7; D may be TRBD2 (5 bases). Germline V gene sequence: CDR1 DFQATT, CDR2 SNEGSKA (reference sequence). The length of the CDR3 is 16 residues. The ends were cut back, 7 bases at V and 2 bases at J, with 24 bases in the middle. The CDR3 is CSVLGGSSRDPYEQYF. DNA for the CDR3: TGCAGTGTCCTGGGCGGGTCTAGTCGGGATCCCTACGAGCAGTACTTC.

This clonotype was seen only a few times. The J gene is TRBJ2-1, the V gene TRBV12-3 or TRBV12-4, with a weak D call TRBD2 (5 bases). CDR3 length: 14 residues. With 3 bases removed from V and 9 bases from J, the gap between germline ends came to 15 bases. Here the CDR3 reads CASSFSYLAGEQFF. In DNA form, the CDR3 reads TGTGCCAGCAGTTTCTCCTACCTGGCGGGTGAGCAGTTCTTC.

V and J are TRBV12-3 or TRBV12-4 and TRBJ2-5, with 7 bases aligning to TRBD1. V dropped 2 bases and J dropped 2; count of bases not matched to a gene: 8. This CDR3 comprises 16 residues. The CDR3 DNA is TGTGCCAGCAGTTTAAGGGCCCGGACAGGTCAAGAGACCCAGTACTTC. Amino acids: CASSLRARTGQETQYF.

This clonotype has ten or more counts. The chain employs TRBV27 and TRBJ2-1, with 7 bases matching TRBD1. The V gene end was trimmed by 6 bases and the J gene end by 7 bases; junction bases not matched to a gene: 9. This CDR3 is 14 amino acids long. From germline, CDR1 is MNHEY and CDR2 SMNVEV (reference sequence). CDR3 sequence: CASSSFTGVNEQFF. The CDR3 DNA sequence: TGTGCCAGCAGCTCCTTCACAGGGGTTAATGAGCAGTTCTTC.

The V call is TRBV6-1, the J call TRBJ1-2; D remains unclear. The CDR3 has 13 amino acids. V was cut by 0 bases and J by 7 bases, with 9 bases left in between. Germline loops: CDR1 MNHNS, CDR2 SASEGT. The CDR3 DNA is TGTGCCAGCAGTGAAGCCTGGGAGTCTGGCTACACCTTC. Translation gives CASSEAWESGYTF.

This clonotype has a single count. The chain couples TRBV5-6 to TRBJ2-3; tentatively, D is TRBD1 (5 bases). V dropped 4 bases and J dropped 0 bases, with 15 bases sitting between them. This CDR3 is 16 amino acids long. Germline values: CDR1 SGHDT, CDR2 YYEEEE. CDR3 DNA sequence: TGTGCCAGCAGCCCTGACCTGACAGTGAGCACAGATACGCAGTATTTT. It yields the protein CASSPDLTVSTDTQYF.

This clonotype was seen a handful of times. Written as DNA, the CDR3 is TGTGCCAGCAACAGACAGGTCCTCAGGGAGGATACGCAGTATTTT. This gives the protein CASNRQVLREDTQYF. The chain has TRBV5-5 and TRBJ2-3, with a tentative D call TRBD1 (6 bases). The CDR3 consists of 15 residues. Germline loops: CDR1 SGHKS, CDR2 YYEKEE (reference sequence). V was clipped by 6 bases and J by 6 bases, with 20 bases between them.

V and J are TRBV18 and TRBJ1-1; unclear D gene. In germline, CDR1 is KGHSH, CDR2 LQKENI. The CDR3 consists of 16 residues. Trimming cost V 2 bases and J 4 bases, with 17 bases left between them. CDR3 sequence: CASSPRFLLGGTEAFF. CDR3 in DNA: TGTGCCAGCTCACCAAGGTTCCTTTTGGGAGGCACTGAAGCTTTCTTT.

The J gene is TRBJ2-5, the V gene TRBV5-1, with 12 bases lining up with TRBD2. The V gene's germline CDR1 is SGHRS and CDR2 YFSETQ. The CDR3 is 17 residues long. V was pared by 6 bases and J by 2 bases, with 11 bases of the junction left unmatched. In DNA form, the CDR3 reads TGCGCCAGCACCAATGAGGCTAGCGGGGGGGAACAAGAGACCCAGTACTTC. Amino acid sequence: CASTNEASGGEQETQYF.

The J gene is TRBJ2-7, the V gene TRBV20-1, with D unclear. Germline CDR1 and CDR2: DFQATT and SNEGSKA (reference sequence). V gave up 2 bases and J gave up 6 bases, with 11 bases separating them. This CDR3 comprises 12 residues. The CDR3 region has the DNA TGCAGTGCTAGACCCGGGTTCAGCGAGCAGTACTTC. Translated: CSARPGFSEQYF.

The table lists this clonotype with a few counts. The chain uses TRBV12-3 or TRBV12-4 and TRBJ1-1; 7 bases map to TRBD1. J gave up 0 bases and V 3 bases, and 7 bases lay outside the gene matches. The CDR3 covers 16 residues. The CDR3 loop is CASSFPQGLMNTEAFF. In DNA form, the CDR3 reads TGTGCCAGCAGTTTTCCACAGGGGCTCATGAACACTGAAGCTTTCTTT.

This clonotype has a handful of counts. The chain joins TRBV5-1 to TRBJ1-5; 7 bases match TRBD1. The CDR3 loop spans 16 amino acids. Unmatched junction bases numbered 12, after V lost 4 bases and J lost 5 bases. The germline CDR1 and CDR2 sequences are SGHRS and YFSETQ. This CDR3 is CASSLDSDREDQPQHF. In nucleotides, the CDR3 is TGCGCCAGCAGCCTGGATTCCGACAGGGAGGATCAGCCCCAGCATTTT.

This clonotype was seen more than once but under ten times. CDR3 region: CSARDTSGGARETQYF. The CDR3 bases are TGCAGTGCTAGAGATACTAGCGGGGGGGCCAGGGAGACCCAGTACTTC. The rearrangement joins TRBV20-1 to TRBJ2-5, with 13 bases lining up with TRBD2. Looked up from germline, CDR1 is DFQATT and CDR2 is SNEGSKA (reference sequence). This CDR3 is 16 amino acids long. The J segment lost 5 bases and the V segment lost 0 bases, leaving 6 bases of the junction unmatched.

Ten or more counts support this clonotype. V gene TRBV4-2 combines with J gene TRBJ2-1, with a tentative D call TRBD2 (5 bases). The CDR3 consists of 16 residues. The germline V and J ends were trimmed by 1 base and 1 base, with 11 bases remaining between them. Germline V gives CDR1 LGHNA, CDR2 YNFKEQ. CDR3 in amino acids: CASSQGAGGSYNEQFF. CDR3 nucleotides: TGTGCCAGCAGCCAAGGGGCCGGAGGATCCTACAATGAGCAGTTCTTC.

The chain uses TRBV20-1 and TRBJ2-1; TRBD2 aligns across 14 bases. The CDR3 has 18 amino acids. With 1 base clipped from V and 0 bases from J, the junction kept 5 bases outside the gene matches. Germline V gene lookup returns CDR1 DFQATT and CDR2 SNEGSKA (reference sequence). Here the CDR3 DNA reads TGCAGTGCTAGAGCGTGGACTAGCGGGGGGCCCTCCTACAATGAGCAGTTCTTC. It is translated as CSARAWTSGGPSYNEQFF.

This chain uses TRBV3-1 with TRBJ1-2; 8 bases fit TRBD1. The CDR3 contains 13 residues. Germline values: CDR1 LGHDT, CDR2 YNNKEL (reference sequence). V lost 4 bases, J lost 7 bases, and 5 bases stayed unmatched. The CDR3 DNA reads as TGTGCCAGCAGCCTCGGTACAGGGGGTGGCTACACCTTC. Its translation is CASSLGTGGGYTF.